A single TCR beta chain is shown here with its context. Sorting of unstimulated PBMCs yielded separate CD3+CD4+ and CD3+CD8+ fractions. The repertoire was sequenced with immunoSEQ multiplex PCR; TCRdb's copy has only in-frame clones and lacks some. The sample has around 110,000 clones; just over 90% are singletons. The data stem from a study of T cell clones after liver transplantation. Study-level background: Graft-donor-reactive sequences were compared with third-party-reactive TCRbeta sequences from pre-transplant mixed lymphocyte reactions. Three of the eight recipients were HCV-positive; the rest had non-autoimmune, non-viral transplant indications. At least one year of complete immunosuppression withdrawal without enzymes over twice normal defined tolerance.

This CDR3 is 13 amino acids long. Looked up from germline, CDR1 is SGHTA and CDR2 is FQGNSA. V lost 4 bases, J lost 7 bases, and 13 bases lay in between. The TCR sequence derives from a human patient who received a liver transplant. Among the T cells, some may be from the graft donor. This sequence joins TRBV7-2 and TRBJ1-2; tentatively, D is TRBD1 (6 bases). This sample comprised CD4+ T cells from blood, obtained 12 months after liver transplant. The CDR3 nucleotides are TGTGCCAGCAGCTCAGAGGGGGAGAGTGGCTACACCTTC. Its translation: CASSSEGESGYTF.